The sample holds a few counts of the clone carrying this T cell receptor (beta chain). The antigen remains unidentified. Nobody among the patients had been given any treatment before thyroid surgery. TCRdb re-processed the PCR reads through MiXCR. The sample includes about 50,000 clones, roughly 20% of them seen just once. Germline values: CDR1 SGHAT, CDR2 FQNNGV. Trimming stripped 5 bases from V and 5 bases from J, with 19 bases between. The CDR3 is made up of 15 amino acids. The data belong to a study of metastatic and nonmetastatic thyroid tumors. Study-level information: The study looked at repertoires side by side in blood and in tumor or nodule tissue from malignant and benign thyroid patients. Study-level results: Patients with malignant thyroid tumors reportedly had significantly higher TCR beta diversity than those with benign nodules, in blood and tumor.

The clonotype comes from a female donor with papillary thyroid cancer or a benign thyroid nodule (not recorded which). Some clones in this sample may be carry-over from other donors' samples. The chain joins TRBV11-2 to TRBJ2-7; D gene unclear. The material sequenced was blood. CDR3 coding DNA: TGTGCCAGCAGCCCACAGTGGGCCGAGTTCGACGAGCAGTACTTC. Translating gives CASSPQWAEFDEQYF. The full variable domain, its missing parts supplied by reference TRBV11-2 and TRBJ2-7, is EAGVAQSPRYKIIEKRQSVAFWCNPISGHATLYWYQQILGQGPKLLIQFQNNGVVDDSQLPKDRFSAERLKGVDSTLKIQPAKLEDSAVYLCASSPQWAEFDEQYFGPGTRLTVT.